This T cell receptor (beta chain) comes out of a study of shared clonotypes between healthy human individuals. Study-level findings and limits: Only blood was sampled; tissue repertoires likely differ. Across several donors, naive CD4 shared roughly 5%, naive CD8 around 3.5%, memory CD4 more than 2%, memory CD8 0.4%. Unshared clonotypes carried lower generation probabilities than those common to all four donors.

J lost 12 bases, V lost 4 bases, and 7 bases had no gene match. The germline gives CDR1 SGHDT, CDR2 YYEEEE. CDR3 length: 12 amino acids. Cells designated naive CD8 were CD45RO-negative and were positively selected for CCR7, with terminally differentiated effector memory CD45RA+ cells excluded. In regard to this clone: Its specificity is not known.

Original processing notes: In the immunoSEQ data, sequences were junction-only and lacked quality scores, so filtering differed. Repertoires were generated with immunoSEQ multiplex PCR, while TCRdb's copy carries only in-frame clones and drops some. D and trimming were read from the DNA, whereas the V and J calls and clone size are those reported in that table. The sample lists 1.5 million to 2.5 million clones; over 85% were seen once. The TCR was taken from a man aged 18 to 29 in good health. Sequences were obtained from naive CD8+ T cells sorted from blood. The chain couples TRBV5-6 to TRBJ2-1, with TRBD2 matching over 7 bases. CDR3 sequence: CASSPAGVGQFF. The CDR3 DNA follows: TGTGCCAGCAGCCCTGCGGGGGTGGGGCAGTTCTTC.